The 2 T cell receptor beta chains given below trace back to one sample, sequenced in a study of early T cells in non-severe SARS-CoV-2 infection. TCRdb ran MiXCR on the 5' RACE reads and lists one entry per CDR3 protein. The sample shows over 60,000 distinct CDR3 sequences, over 9% of them seen only once. Here the sequenced sample was whole blood, taken at baseline. The source is an adult who was a healthcare worker with PCR-confirmed SARS-CoV-2 infection or an uninfected control (not recorded which).

This clonotype was recorded at least ten times. The chain couples TRBV7-8 to TRBJ2-7, with 7 positions matching TRBD2. The CDR3 extends over 14 amino acids. Trimming cost V 1 base and J 6 bases; bases outside gene matches: 6. The germline V gene has CDR1 SGHVS and CDR2 FQNEAQ. DNA of the CDR3: TGTGCCAGCAGCTTAGTTGGGGGGGTGAGCGAGCAGTACTTC. Translated, it gives CASSLVGGVSEQYF.

This clonotype showed up many times. The chain couples TRBV25-1 to TRBJ1-2; maybe TRBD1 (6 bases). The length of the CDR3 is 18 residues. V was cut by 5 bases and J by 1 base, with 23 bases left in between. Germline V gene data show CDR1 as MGHDK and CDR2 as SYGVNS. CDR3 region: CASSHPGTSTSLNYGYTF. The CDR3 nucleotides read TGTGCCAGCAGTCACCCCGGGACATCCACAAGCCTTAACTATGGCTACACCTTC.